This TCR beta chain was captured in a study of blood T cell repertoires in COVID-19. Study overall: Some COVID-19 samples were acute and others convalescent; all came from the United States, Italy and Spain.

There are a few counts of this clone. Trimming at V came to 6 bases and at J to 4 bases, leaving 6 bases not matched to a gene. The CDR3 covers 15 residues. The germline V gene has CDR1 MDHEN and CDR2 SYDVKM. The protocol was immunoSEQ multiplex PCR, while the TCRdb copy is restricted to in-frame clones and leaves out a portion. The sample lists about 120,000 clones; approximately 80% were seen once. This chain connects TRBV28 to TRBJ1-5; 10 nucleotides align to TRBD1. Specimen: peripheral blood. The TCR sequence derives from a man aged 50 to 59 with acute or convalescent COVID-19. The CDR3 DNA is TGTGCCAGCAGGAGACAGGGGGCGGATAATCAGCCCCAGCATTTT. It is translated as CASRRQGADNQPQHF.